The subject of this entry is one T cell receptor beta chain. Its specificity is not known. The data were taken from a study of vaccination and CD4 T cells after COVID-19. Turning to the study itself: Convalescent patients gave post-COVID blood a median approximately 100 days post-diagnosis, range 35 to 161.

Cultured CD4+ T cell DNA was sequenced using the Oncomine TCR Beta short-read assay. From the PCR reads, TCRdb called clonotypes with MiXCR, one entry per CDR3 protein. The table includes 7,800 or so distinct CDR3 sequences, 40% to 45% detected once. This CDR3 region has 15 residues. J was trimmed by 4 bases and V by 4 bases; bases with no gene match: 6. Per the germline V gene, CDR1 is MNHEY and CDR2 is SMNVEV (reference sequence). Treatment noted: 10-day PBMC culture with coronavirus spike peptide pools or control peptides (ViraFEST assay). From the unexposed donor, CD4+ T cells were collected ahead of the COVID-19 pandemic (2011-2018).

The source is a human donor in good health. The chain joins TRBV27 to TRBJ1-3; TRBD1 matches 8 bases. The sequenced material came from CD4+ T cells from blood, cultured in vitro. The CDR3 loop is CASSSTGAKGNTIYF. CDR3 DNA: TGTGCCAGCAGTTCGACAGGGGCTAAGGGAAACACCATATATTTT.